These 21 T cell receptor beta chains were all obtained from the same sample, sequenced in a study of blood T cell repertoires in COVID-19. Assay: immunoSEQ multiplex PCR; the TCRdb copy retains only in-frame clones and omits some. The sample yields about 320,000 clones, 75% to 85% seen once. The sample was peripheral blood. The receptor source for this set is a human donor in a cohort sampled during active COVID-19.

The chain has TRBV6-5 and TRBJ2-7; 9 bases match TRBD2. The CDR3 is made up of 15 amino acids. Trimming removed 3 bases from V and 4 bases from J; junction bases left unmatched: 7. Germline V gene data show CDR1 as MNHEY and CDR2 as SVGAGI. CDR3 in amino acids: CASSYLAGNVYEQYF. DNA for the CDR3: TGTGCCAGCAGTTATCTAGCGGGGAACGTTTACGAGCAGTACTTC.

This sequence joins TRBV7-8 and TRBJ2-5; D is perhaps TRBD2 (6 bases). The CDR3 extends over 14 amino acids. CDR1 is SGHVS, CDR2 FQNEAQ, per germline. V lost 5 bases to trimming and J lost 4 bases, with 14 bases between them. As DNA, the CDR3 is TGTGCCAGCAGCCGAGGACTACTGGCAGAGACCCAGTACTTC. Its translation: CASSRGLLAETQYF.

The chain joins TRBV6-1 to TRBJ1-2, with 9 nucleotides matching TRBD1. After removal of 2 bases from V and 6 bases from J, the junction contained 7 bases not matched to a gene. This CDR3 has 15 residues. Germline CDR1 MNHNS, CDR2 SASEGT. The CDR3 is CASSEFGTGLDGYTF. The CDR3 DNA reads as TGTGCCAGCAGTGAATTCGGGACAGGGTTAGATGGCTACACCTTC.

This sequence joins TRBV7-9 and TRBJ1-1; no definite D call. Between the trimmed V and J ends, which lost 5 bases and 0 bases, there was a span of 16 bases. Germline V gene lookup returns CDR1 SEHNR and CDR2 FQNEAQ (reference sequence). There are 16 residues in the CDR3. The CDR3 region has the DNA TGTGCCAGCAGCCCCGATCGAGGCGAGATGAACACTGAAGCTTTCTTT. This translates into CASSPDRGEMNTEAFF.

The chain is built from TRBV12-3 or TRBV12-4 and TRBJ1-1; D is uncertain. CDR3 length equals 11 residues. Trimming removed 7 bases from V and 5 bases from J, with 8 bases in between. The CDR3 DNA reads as TGTGCCAGCAAGAGGAGGACTGAAGCTTTCTTT. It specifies CASKRRTEAFF.

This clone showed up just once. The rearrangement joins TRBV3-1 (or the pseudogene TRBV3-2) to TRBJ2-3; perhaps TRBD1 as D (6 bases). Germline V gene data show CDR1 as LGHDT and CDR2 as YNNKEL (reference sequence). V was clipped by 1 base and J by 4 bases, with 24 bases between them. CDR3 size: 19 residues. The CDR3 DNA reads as TGTGCCAGCAGCCAAGCTCCCGTTAGGGGACACCTTCGGGCAGATACGCAGTATTTT. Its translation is CASSQAPVRGHLRADTQYF.

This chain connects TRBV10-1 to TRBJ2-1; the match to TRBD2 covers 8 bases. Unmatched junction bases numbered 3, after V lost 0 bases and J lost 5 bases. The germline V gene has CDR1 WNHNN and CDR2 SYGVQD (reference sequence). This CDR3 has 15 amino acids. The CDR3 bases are TGCGCCAGCAGTGAGTCTCGGGGGGGGGACAATGAGCAGTTCTTC. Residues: CASSESRGGDNEQFF.

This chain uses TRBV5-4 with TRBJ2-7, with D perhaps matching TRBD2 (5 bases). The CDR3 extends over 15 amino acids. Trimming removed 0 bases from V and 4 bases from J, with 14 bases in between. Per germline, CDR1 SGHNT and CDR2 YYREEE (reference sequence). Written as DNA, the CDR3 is TGTGCCAGCAGCTTGGGCGCAGGCAGGAGGTACGAGCAGTACTTC. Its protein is CASSLGAGRRYEQYF.

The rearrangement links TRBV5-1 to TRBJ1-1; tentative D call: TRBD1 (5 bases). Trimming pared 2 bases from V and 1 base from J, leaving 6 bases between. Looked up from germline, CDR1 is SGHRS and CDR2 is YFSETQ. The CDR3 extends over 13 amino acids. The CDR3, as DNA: TGCGCCAGCAGCTTAGGGGAGAACACTGAAGCTTTCTTT. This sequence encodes CASSLGENTEAFF.

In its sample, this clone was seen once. CDR3 in amino acids: CASSLSRGGGSTDTQYF. CDR3 in DNA: TGTGCCAGCAGCTTATCTAGGGGAGGAGGGAGCACAGATACGCAGTATTTT. The chain has TRBV7-8 and TRBJ2-3; D is possibly TRBD2 (6 bases). Germline V lookup: CDR1 SGHVS, CDR2 FQNEAQ. The CDR3 runs to 17 residues. V dropped 2 bases and J dropped 0 bases, with 15 bases sitting between them.

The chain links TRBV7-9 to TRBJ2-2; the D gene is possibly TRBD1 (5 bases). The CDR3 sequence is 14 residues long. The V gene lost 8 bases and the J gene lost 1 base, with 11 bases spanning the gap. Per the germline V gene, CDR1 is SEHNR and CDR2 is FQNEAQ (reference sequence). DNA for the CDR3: TGTGCCAGCGGACGACAGCAGAACACCGGGGAGCTGTTTTTT. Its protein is CASGRQQNTGELFF.

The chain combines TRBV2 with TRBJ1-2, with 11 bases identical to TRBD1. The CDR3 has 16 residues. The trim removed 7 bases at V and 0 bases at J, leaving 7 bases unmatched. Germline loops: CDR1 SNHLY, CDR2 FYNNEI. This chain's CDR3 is CASIRTGGLSNYGYTF. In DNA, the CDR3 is TGTGCCAGCATTAGGACAGGGGGCCTATCTAACTATGGCTACACCTTC. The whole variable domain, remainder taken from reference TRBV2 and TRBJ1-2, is EPEVTQTPSHQVTQMGQEVILRCVPISNHLYFYWYRQILGQKVEFLVSFYNNEISEKSEIFDDQFSVERPDGSNFTLKIRSTKLEDSAMYFCASIRTGGLSNYGYTFGSGTRLTVV.

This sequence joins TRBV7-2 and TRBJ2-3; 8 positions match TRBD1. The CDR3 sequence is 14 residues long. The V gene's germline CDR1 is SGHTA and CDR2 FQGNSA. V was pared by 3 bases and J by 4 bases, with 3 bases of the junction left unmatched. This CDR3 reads CASSLNRGADTQYF. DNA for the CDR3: TGTGCCAGCAGCTTGAACAGGGGGGCAGATACGCAGTATTTT.

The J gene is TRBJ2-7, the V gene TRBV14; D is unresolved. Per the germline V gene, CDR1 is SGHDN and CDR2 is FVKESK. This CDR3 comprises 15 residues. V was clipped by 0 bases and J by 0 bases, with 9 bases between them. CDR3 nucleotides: TGTGCCAGCAGCCAAGAGTCGGGTACCTCCTACGAGCAGTACTTC. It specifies CASSQESGTSYEQYF.

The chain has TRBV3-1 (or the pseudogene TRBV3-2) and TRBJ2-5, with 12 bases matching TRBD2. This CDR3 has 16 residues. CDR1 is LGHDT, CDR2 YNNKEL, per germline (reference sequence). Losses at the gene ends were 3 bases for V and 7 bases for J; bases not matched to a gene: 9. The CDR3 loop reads CASSQRLAGAAVTQYF. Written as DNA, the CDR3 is TGTGCCAGCAGCCAGAGACTAGCGGGGGCCGCTGTGACCCAGTACTTC.

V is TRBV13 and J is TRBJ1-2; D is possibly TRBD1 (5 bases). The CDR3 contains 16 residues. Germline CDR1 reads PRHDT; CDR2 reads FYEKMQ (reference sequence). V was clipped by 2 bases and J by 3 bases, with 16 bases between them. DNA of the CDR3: TGTGCCAGCAGCTTACCCAGGGCAGAATTGGACTATGGCTACACCTTC. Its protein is CASSLPRAELDYGYTF.

The CDR3 loop is CASSLVLAGGPTDTQYF. For the CDR3, the DNA is TGCGCCAGCAGCTTGGTACTAGCGGGGGGCCCCACAGATACGCAGTATTTT. The rearrangement joins TRBV5-1 to TRBJ2-3, with 12 bases identical to TRBD2. Per germline, CDR1 SGHRS and CDR2 YFSETQ. The CDR3 consists of 17 residues. V trimming: 0 bases; J trimming: 2 bases; junction bases outside the gene matches: 4.

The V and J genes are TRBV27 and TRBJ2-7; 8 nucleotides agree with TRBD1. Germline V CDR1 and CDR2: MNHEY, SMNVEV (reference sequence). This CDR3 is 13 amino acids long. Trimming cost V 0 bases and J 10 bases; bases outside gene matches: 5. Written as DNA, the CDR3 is TGTGCCAGCAGTTTATCAGGACAGGGAAGTCAGTACTTC. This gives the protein CASSLSGQGSQYF.

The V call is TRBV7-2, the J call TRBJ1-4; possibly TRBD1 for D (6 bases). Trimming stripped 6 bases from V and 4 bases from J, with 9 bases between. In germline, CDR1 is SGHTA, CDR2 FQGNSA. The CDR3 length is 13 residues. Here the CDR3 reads CASSQGYNEKLFF. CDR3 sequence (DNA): TGTGCCAGCAGTCAGGGGTATAATGAAAAACTGTTTTTT.

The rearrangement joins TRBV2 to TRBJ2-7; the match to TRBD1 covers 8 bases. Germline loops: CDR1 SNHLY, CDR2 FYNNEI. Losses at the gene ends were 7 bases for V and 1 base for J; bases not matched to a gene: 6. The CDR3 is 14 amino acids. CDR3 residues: CASTTGTGSYEQYF. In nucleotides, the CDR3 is TGTGCCAGCACAACCGGGACAGGATCCTACGAGCAGTACTTC.

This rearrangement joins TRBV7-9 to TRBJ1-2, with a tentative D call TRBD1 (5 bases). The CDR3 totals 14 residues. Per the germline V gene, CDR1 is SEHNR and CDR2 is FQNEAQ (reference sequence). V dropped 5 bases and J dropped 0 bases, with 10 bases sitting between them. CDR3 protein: CASSADRTNYGYTF. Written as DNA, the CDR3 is TGTGCCAGCAGCGCCGACAGAACTAACTATGGCTACACCTTC.